Listed below are T cell receptor beta chains from one sample, sequenced in a study of metastatic and nonmetastatic thyroid tumors. TCRdb re-called the PCR reads with MiXCR. The sample records 91,000 or so clones, 10% to 15% being singletons. Sequenced input: blood. The receptor set was obtained from a female donor with papillary thyroid cancer or a benign thyroid nodule (not recorded which). Some clones in this sample may be carry-over from other donors' samples. The CDR3 runs from the conserved cysteine through the conserved F or W. Each record gives: J gene, clone size, V gene, D gene, CDR3 protein, CDR3 DNA. D genes are given only for firm matches. Not every row has a clone size; where given, it reads once, few, many or a size class.

TRBJ2-1 few TRBV20-1 . CSALAGEQFF TGCAGTGCTCTAGCTGGTGAGCAGTTCTTC
TRBJ1-2 . TRBV4-1 . CASSLQGYDGYTF TGCGCCAGCAGCCTTCAGGGTTATGATGGCTACACCTTC
TRBJ1-5 many TRBV5-1 . CASSPGVGQPQHF TGCGCCAGCAGCCCCGGGGTTGGGCAGCCCCAGCATTTT
TRBJ2-7 . TRBV20-1 TRBD1 CSAPRTGAYEQYF TGCAGTGCCCCCCGGACAGGAGCCTACGAGCAGTACTTC
TRBJ2-7 many TRBV6-2/TRBV6-3 . CASSYGITYEQYF TGTGCCAGCAGTTACGGGATAACCTACGAGCAGTACTTC
TRBJ1-6 many TRBV20-1 . CSAKPLWGDSPLHF TGCAGTGCTAAACCTTTATGGGGGGATTCACCCCTCCACTTT
TRBJ1-2 many TRBV5-1 TRBD1 CASSLLGQGIATF TGCGCCAGCAGCTTGTTAGGACAGGGGATAGCTACCTTC
TRBJ1-4 many TRBV25-1 TRBD1 CASRQTGVGKSAEKLFF TGTGCCAGCAGGCAGACAGGGGTCGGGAAGAGCGCTGAAAAACTGTTTTTT
TRBJ2-1 many TRBV27 TRBD1 CASSSPGTGGERGQFF TGTGCCAGCAGTTCCCCCGGGACAGGGGGGGAGCGGGGGCAGTTCTTC
TRBJ2-1 many TRBV9 TRBD2 CASSVAPLAGVVEQFF TGTGCCAGCAGCGTAGCTCCCCTAGCGGGAGTGGTGGAGCAGTTCTTC
TRBJ2-2 many TRBV5-1 . CASSLVSGVTGELFF TGCGCCAGCAGCTTGGTGTCAGGGGTCACCGGGGAGCTGTTTTTT
TRBJ1-1 many TRBV19 . CASKLRRQADTEAFF TGTGCCAGTAAATTGAGGCGACAGGCCGACACTGAAGCTTTCTTT
TRBJ1-4 . TRBV5-4 TRBD1 CASSSNRGLDEKLFF TGTGCCAGCAGCTCAAACAGGGGGTTAGACGAAAAACTGTTTTTT
TRBJ2-7 many TRBV28 TRBD1 CASSRPFTGDEQYF TGTGCCAGCAGCCGACCCTTCACAGGGGACGAGCAGTACTTC
TRBJ1-1 many TRBV7-3 . CASSMGGNTEAFF TGTGCCAGCAGCATGGGGGGGAACACTGAAGCTTTCTTT
TRBJ1-5 many TRBV7-2 TRBD1 CASSLQGAGGNQPQHF TGTGCCAGCAGCCTTCAGGGGGCCGGAGGCAATCAGCCCCAGCATTTT
TRBJ1-3 many TRBV30 . CAWSVIGNTIYF TGTGCCTGGAGTGTGATTGGAAACACCATATATTTT
TRBJ1-2 many TRBV7-2 . CASNIGRGGRGGYTF TGTGCCAGCAACATTGGCCGAGGGGGAAGGGGGGGCTACACCTTC
TRBJ2-2 once TRBV7-2 . CASSLPTFTKGFSKIGGELFF TGTGCCAGCAGCTTACCCACTTTTACGAAGGGTTTCTCGAAGATCGGCGGGGAGCTGTTTTTT
TRBJ2-5 many TRBV20-1 TRBD1 CSASDRGRRETQYF TGCAGTGCTAGCGACAGGGGGCGAAGGGAGACCCAGTACTTC